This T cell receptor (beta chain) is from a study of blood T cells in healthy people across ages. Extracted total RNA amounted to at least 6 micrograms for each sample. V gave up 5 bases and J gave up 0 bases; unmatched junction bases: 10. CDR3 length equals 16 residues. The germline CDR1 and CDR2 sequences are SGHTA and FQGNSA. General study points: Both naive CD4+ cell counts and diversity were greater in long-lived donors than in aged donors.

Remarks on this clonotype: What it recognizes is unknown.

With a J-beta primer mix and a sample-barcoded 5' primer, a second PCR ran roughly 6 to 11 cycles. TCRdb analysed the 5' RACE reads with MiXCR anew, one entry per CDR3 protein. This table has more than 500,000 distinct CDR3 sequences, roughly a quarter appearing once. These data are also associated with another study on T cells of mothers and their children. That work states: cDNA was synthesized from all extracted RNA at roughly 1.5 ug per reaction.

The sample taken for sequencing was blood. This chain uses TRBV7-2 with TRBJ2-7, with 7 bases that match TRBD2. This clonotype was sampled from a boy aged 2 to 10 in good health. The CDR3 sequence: CASSGPPGGSSYEQYF. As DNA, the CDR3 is TGTGCCAGCAGCGGACCTCCCGGGGGGAGCTCCTACGAGCAGTACTTC.